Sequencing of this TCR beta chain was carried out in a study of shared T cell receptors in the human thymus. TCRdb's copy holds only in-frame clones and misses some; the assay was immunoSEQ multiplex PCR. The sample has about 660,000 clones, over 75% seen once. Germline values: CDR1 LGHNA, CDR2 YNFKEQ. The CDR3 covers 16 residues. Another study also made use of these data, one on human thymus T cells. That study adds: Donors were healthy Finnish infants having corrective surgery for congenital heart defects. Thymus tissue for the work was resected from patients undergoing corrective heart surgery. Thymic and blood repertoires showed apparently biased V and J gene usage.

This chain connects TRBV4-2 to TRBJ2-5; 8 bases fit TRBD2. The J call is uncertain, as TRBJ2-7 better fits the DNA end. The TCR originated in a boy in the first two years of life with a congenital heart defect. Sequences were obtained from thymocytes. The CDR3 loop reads CASSQAGAGVLYEQYF. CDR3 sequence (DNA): TGTGCCAGCAGCCAAGCAGGAGCGGGAGTCTTGTACGAGCAGTACTTC.